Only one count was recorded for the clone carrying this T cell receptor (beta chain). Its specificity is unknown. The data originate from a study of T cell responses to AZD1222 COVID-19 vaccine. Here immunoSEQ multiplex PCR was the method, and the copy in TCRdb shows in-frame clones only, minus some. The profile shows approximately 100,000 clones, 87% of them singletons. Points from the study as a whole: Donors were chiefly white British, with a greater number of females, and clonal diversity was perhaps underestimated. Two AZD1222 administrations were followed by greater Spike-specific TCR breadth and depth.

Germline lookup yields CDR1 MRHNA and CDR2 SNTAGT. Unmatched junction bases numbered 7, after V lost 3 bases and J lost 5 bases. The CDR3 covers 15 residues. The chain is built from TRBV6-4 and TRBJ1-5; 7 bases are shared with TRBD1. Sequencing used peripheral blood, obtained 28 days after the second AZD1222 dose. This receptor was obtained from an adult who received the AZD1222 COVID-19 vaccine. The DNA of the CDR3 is TGTGCCAGCAGTGAGCAACAGGGGTTGGATCAGCCCCAGCATTTT. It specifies CASSEQQGLDQPQHF.